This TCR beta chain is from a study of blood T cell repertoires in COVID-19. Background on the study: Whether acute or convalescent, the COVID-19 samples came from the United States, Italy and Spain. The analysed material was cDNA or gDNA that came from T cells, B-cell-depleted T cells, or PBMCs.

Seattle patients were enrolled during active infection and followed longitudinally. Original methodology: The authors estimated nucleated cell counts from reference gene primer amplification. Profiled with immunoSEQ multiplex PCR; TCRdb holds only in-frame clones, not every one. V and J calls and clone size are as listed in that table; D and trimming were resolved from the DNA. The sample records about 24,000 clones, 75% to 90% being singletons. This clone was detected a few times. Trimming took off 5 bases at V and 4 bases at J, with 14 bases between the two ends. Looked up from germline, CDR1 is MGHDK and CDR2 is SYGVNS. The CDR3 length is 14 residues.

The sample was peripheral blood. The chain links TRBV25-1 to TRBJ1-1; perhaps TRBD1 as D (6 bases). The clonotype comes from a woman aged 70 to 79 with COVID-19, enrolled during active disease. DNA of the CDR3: TGTGCCAGCAGTACACAGGGAGGGGTCACTGAAGCTTTCTTT. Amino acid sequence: CASSTQGGVTEAFF. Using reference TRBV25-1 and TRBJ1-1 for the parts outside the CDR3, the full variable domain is EADIYQTPRYLVIGTGKKITLECSQTMGHDKMYWYQQDPGMELHLIHYSYGVNSTEKGDLSSESTVSRIRTEHFPLTLESARPSHTSQYLCASSTQGGVTEAFFGQGTRLTVV.